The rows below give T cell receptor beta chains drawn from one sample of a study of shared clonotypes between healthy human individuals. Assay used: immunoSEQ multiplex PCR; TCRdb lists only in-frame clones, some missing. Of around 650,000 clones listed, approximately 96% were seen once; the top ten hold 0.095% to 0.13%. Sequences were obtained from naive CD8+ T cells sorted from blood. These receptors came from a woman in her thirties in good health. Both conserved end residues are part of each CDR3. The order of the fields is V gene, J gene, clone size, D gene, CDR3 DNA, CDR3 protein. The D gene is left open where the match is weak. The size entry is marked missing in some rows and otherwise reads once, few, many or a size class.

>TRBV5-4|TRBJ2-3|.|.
TGTGCCAGCAGCTCTATAAGTACGCAGTATTTT
CASSSISTQYF
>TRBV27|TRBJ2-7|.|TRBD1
TGTGCCAGCAGTGCCGGGCAGGGGGTGGGAGAGCAGTACTTC
CASSAGQGVGEQYF
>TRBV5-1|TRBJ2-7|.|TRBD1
TGCGCCAGCAGCTTGTGGACAGGGACATACGAGCAGTACTTC
CASSLWTGTYEQYF
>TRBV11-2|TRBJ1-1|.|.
TGTGCCAGCAGCCCCTGGGGATCGACCAGCACTGAAGCTTTCTTT
CASSPWGSTSTEAFF
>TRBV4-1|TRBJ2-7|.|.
TGCGCCAGCAGCCAAGTCGGACGAGCGAGAAGCTCCTACGAGCAGTACTTC
CASSQVGRARSSYEQYF
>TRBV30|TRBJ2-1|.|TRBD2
TGTGCCTCCAAGCGGGGGCGTGGGGGTGAGCAGTTCTTC
CASKRGRGGEQFF
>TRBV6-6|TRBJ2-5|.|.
TGTGCCAGCAGCGACATAGGAGAGACCCAGTACTTC
CASSDIGETQYF
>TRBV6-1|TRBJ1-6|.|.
TGTGCCAGCAGCCCCTATCAGGCACGCTCACCCCTCCACTTT
CASSPYQARSPLHF
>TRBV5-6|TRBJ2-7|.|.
TGTGCCAGCAGCTTGCTACTCGAGCAGTACTTC
CASSLLLEQYF
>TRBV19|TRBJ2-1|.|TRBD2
TGTGCCAGTAGTTCCCCTAGCGGGAGCTCCTACAATGAGCAGTTCTTC
CASSSPSGSSYNEQFF
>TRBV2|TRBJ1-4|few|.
TGTGCCAGCAGTGATGGTGAAAAACTGTTTTTT
CASSDGEKLFF
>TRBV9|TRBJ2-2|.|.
TGTGCCAGCAGCGGGAGTCAACGGAGTCCGAACACCGGGGAGCTGTTTTTT
CASSGSQRSPNTGELFF
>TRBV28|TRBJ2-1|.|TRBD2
TGTGCCAGCATTAATGCGGGACTAGCGGACAATGAGCAGTTCTTC
CASINAGLADNEQFF
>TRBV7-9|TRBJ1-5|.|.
TGTGCCAGCAGCCCCGGTGGTCAGCCCCAGCATTTT
CASSPGGQPQHF
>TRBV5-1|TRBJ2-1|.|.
TGCGCCAGCAGCCGAAAGACTGGCAATGAGCAGTTCTTC
CASSRKTGNEQFF
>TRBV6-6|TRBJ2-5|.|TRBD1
TGTGCCAGCAGTTACTCGATGGGACAGCAAGAGACCCAGTACTTC
CASSYSMGQQETQYF
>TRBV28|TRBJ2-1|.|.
TGTGCCAGCAGTTTATCTAGTTCGGGCTACAATGAGCAGTTCTTC
CASSLSSSGYNEQFF
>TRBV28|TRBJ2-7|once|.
TGTGCCAGCAGTTTAGAGCGGTCACCCTACGAGCAGTACTTC
CASSLERSPYEQYF
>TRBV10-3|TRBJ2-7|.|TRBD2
TGTGCCATCAGTGAGCCAGGGACTAGCGGGATTTCCTACGAGCAGTACTTC
CAISEPGTSGISYEQYF
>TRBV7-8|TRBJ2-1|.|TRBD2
TGTGCCAGCAGCTTAAGCGGGAGGGCCTACAATGAGCAGTTCTTC
CASSLSGRAYNEQFF
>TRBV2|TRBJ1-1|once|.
TGTGCCAGCAGTGAGGCACCGACAGAGAACACTGAAGCTTTCTTT
CASSEAPTENTEAFF
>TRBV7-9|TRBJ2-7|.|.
TGTGCCAGCAGCTTAGCGGGCAGACCCCAGGAGCAGTACTTC
CASSLAGRPQEQYF
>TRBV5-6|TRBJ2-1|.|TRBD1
TGTGCCAGCAGCTTGGACCAGGGGGAATACAATGAGCAGTTCTTC
CASSLDQGEYNEQFF
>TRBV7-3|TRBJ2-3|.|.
TGTGCCAGCAGCCCTTACCGACTGGGGGCAGATACGCAGTATTTT
CASSPYRLGADTQYF
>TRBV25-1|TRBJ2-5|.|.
TGTGCCAGCAAGGGACCGACGTACCAAGAGACCCAGTACTTC
CASKGPTYQETQYF
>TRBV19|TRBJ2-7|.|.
TGTGCCAGTAGTATTGGCAGGGGAAGTCCCCTTGGTGAGCAGTACTTC
CASSIGRGSPLGEQYF